The clone carrying this T cell receptor (beta chain) was picked up many times. Its antigen is unknown. This specimen belongs to a study of breast tumors, draining lymph nodes, adjacent tissues. Whole-study results and caveats: Findings are consistent with lymph node origin and intratumoral expansion of most tumor T cells. Tumor repertoires ranked between lymph nodes and nontumor tissue in diversity, with V and J gene preferences.

TCRdb called the multiplex PCR reads again in MiXCR, with one record for every CDR3 protein. This table holds about 230,000 distinct CDR3 sequences, about a third found once. Germline V lookup: CDR1 LNHNV, CDR2 YYDKDF (reference sequence). This CDR3 comprises 15 residues. With V trimmed by 1 base and J by 6 bases, 3 bases remained unmatched. The lymph nodes were axillary draining lymph nodes from breast cancer patients. The rearrangement links TRBV15 to TRBJ2-1; the match to TRBD1 covers 10 bases. Sample: axillary lymph node tissue. The receptor's source is a female donor with breast cancer. Some clones in this sample may be carry-over from other donors' samples. CDR3 nucleotides: TGTGCCACCAGCAGAGTCCGGACAGGGGGCAATGAGCAGTTCTTC. Translating it yields CATSRVRTGGNEQFF.